Listed below are T cell receptor beta chains from one sample, sequenced in a study of radiation and T cells in renal cell carcinoma. The method was immunoSEQ multiplex PCR; TCRdb's version includes in-frame clones alone and lacks a portion of them. Here the sample spans 13,000 to 15,000 clones, approximately 52% being singletons. This material consisted of tumor tissue, taken from a patient whose treatment was nephrectomy without radiotherapy. All receptors come from a man in his fifties with renal cell carcinoma. Both conserved end residues are part of each CDR3. D genes are given only for firm matches. Only some rows state a clone size, as once, few, many or a class for expanded clones.

V gene	D gene	J gene	clone size	CDR3 DNA	CDR3 protein
TRBV5-1	.	TRBJ2-1	.	TGCGCCAGCAGCGTCCGGGACGGATACAATGAGCAGTTCTTC	CASSVRDGYNEQFF
TRBV4-1	.	TRBJ1-1	.	TGCGCCAGCAGCCAAAGCAGTCAGGCCCTCGAAGCTTTCTTT	CASSQSSQALEAFF
TRBV5-1	TRBD1	TRBJ1-1	few	TGCGCCAGCAGCGGGAGGACAGGCGGGAACACTGAAGCTTTCTTT	CASSGRTGGNTEAFF
TRBV6-1	TRBD1	TRBJ2-7	once	TGTGCCAGCAGTGACCTCTGGGACAGGCTCTACGAGCAGTACTTC	CASSDLWDRLYEQYF
TRBV2	TRBD2	TRBJ2-1	.	TGTGCCAGCTCTGGGACTAGCTTAGTTTACAATGAGCAGTTCTTC	CASSGTSLVYNEQFF
TRBV5-1	.	TRBJ1-3	few	TGCGCCAGCAGCTTCCTAGGGACTGACGGAAACACCATATATTTT	CASSFLGTDGNTIYF
TRBV7-9	TRBD1	TRBJ1-4	.	TGTGCCAGCAGCTTGGGGACAGGAGATGAAAAACTGTTTTTT	CASSLGTGDEKLFF
TRBV14	.	TRBJ2-7	medium-sized	TGTGCCAGCAGCCAACGGAGGTCCTACGAGCAGTACTTC	CASSQRRSYEQYF
TRBV12-5	TRBD1	TRBJ2-7	.	TGTGCTAGTGGCACTTCCCCCTCAGAGACTCGGACAGGCATCCAAAGTGGGCAGTACTTC	CASGTSPSETRTGIQSGQYF
TRBV4-2	.	TRBJ1-6	.	TGTGCCAGCAGCTTCGGACAGCCTAATTCACCCCTCCACTTT	CASSFGQPNSPLHF
TRBV19	.	TRBJ2-7	.	TGTGCCAGTAGTATAGATCTATCGACAGGAAGTGAAGTCCAGTACTTC	CASSIDLSTGSEVQYF